This T cell receptor (beta chain) was sequenced in a study of shared clonotypes between healthy human individuals (dated by TCRdb to the early 2020s). For context, the study as a whole: Three men and two women, aged 18 to 49 years, made up the cohort. To estimate repertoire size and how much clonotypes are shared between individuals, the study performed deep sequencing of blood TCR repertoires from a few healthy adults. Libraries were prepared and TCR repertoires were sequenced by different laboratories using diverse techniques, in order to increase sequencing depth and limit assay-specific biases. Each donor's leukapheresis produced roughly between roughly 0.85 and 9.5 billion PBMCs.

Using the deep immunoSEQ assay, TCR CDR3 regions were amplified from genomic DNA by multiplex PCR. Extracted genomic DNA from each cell subset was spread evenly across all wells of several immunoSEQ 96-well plates, with each plate serving as a replicate. For unsorted PBMC, each replicate PCR was loaded with 250 to 300 ng genomic DNA, equivalent to approximately 33,000 T cell genomes. Unsorted PBMC genomic DNA was sequenced across ten immunoSEQ deep assay plates. Purified libraries were measured with a Qubit 3.0 fluorometer, size-checked on a Bioanalyzer 2100, and measured again with the KAPA Library Quantification kit. A separate single-read 150-cycle Illumina NextSeq 550 flow cell was used to sequence each immunoSEQ 96-well plate. Per the source publication's procedure: The immunoSEQ output contained only junctional sequences without quality scores, so filtering could not match that applied to full-length reads. To assign V/J genes and CDR3, sequences were annotated using PyIR, a Python wrapper for IgBLAST v1.9, with IMGT germline references. Any read was removed if the V/J assignment was weak (E-value above 1e-6), the CDR3 was missing, or the read contained stop codons, out-of-frame junctions, or ambiguous translated residues. A V3J clonotype was defined by an identical inferred V gene, J gene, and CDR3 amino acid sequence. The percentage overlap between two repertoires was calculated by dividing the number of shared unique clonotypes by the size of the smaller repertoire. Richness of each repertoire was evaluated using RTK rarefaction, the Chao1 estimator, and Recon v2.1 estimates of unobserved clonotypes. The source is immuneACCESS, and TCRdb retained only in-frame sequences with V and J called. Part of the clones is not carried over; for the studies checked, unresolved V genes explain less than half of this, and the remainder is unexplained. D and trimming were read from the DNA, whereas the V and J calls and clone size are those reported in that table. The sample has roughly 500,000 clones on record, around 79% of them singletons. The top ten clones comprise around 13% of the sample.

Donors were healthy HIV-negative adults with no recently reported acute infections or vaccinations. All donors were Caucasian adults living in Nashville, Tennessee, USA. For unsorted samples, some 90 million PBMCs were counted, and genomic DNA was extracted using the QIAamp DNA Blood Mini kit. After blood collection by leukapheresis, PBMCs were isolated using Ficoll-Histopaque density gradient centrifugation and then cryopreserved in the vapor phase of liquid nitrogen. According to the germline V gene, CDR1 reads MGHDK and CDR2 reads SYGVNS. The CDR3 numbers 13 residues from cysteine through phenylalanine. Solely the CDR3 DNA is kept, with 39 bases framed from the first base. V gives up 1 base and J gives up 9 bases, and the segment between their germline ends measures 10 bases. Details on this clone: No antigen is known for it. Nothing much larger sits one base from this clone, and base qualities are not available.

Beyond this particular receptor, the publication reports: Pairwise subsampling led to the expectation that sequencing depth would affect the degree of clonotype sharing among donors. The genetic and exposure-history diversity represented was limited by the small number of donors. Only blood was sampled, and tissue TCR repertoires likely differ from those in blood.

Specimen: PBMCs. The chain uses TRBV25-1 and TRBJ2-1; a tentative D call is TRBD1 (5 bases match). The source of this sequence is a woman aged 40 to 49 in good health. Some clones in this sample may be carry-over from other donors' samples. The CDR3 protein sequence reads: CASSELVTAEQFF. The DNA sequence reads TGTGCCAGCAGTGAATTGGTGACAGCTGAGCAGTTCTTC.